The 9 T cell receptor beta chains reported below all come from one sample, sequenced in a study of shared clonotypes between healthy human individuals. Sequencing used immunoSEQ multiplex PCR; TCRdb keeps in-frame clones, though not all of them. The repertoire has about 1.1 million clones, around three quarters of them found once; the top ten carry around 0.6%. The sample consisted of memory CD4+ T cells from PBMCs. The subset was: CD45RA-negative fraction. The receptors stem from a man aged 18-30 years in good health. Some clones in this sample may be carry-over from other donors' samples.

The chain carries TRBV30 and TRBJ2-7, with TRBD1 identical over 12 bases. After removal of 1 base from V and 6 bases from J, the junction contained 4 bases not matched to a gene. The CDR3 sequence is 14 residues long. Germline V gene data show CDR1 as GTSNPN and CDR2 as SVGIG (reference sequence). The CDR3: CAWSDGDRGPEQYF. CDR3 in DNA: TGTGCCTGGAGTGACGGGGACAGGGGGCCCGAGCAGTACTTC.

This chain joins TRBV7-2 and TRBJ2-2, with D unresolved. V was shortened by 6 bases and J by 0 bases, with 14 bases between the two germline ends. Germline loops: CDR1 SGHTA, CDR2 FQGNSA. There are 16 residues in the CDR3. The CDR3 coding sequence is TGTGCCAGCAGTCTAATGCCTCGGACGAACACCGGGGAGCTGTTTTTT. Translated, it gives CASSLMPRTNTGELFF.

V gene TRBV6-5 combines with J gene TRBJ1-1; D is ambiguous. Germline V gene sequence: CDR1 MNHEY, CDR2 SVGAGI. There are 15 residues in the CDR3. Trimming removed 2 bases from V and 0 bases from J, with 10 bases in between. DNA of the CDR3: TGTGCCAGCAGTTACGAGGCTCTACTGAACACTGAAGCTTTCTTT. It codes for CASSYEALLNTEAFF.

The chain carries TRBV28 and TRBJ1-4; D uncertain. Germline V gene sequence: CDR1 MDHEN, CDR2 SYDVKM. V was trimmed by 4 bases and J by 5 bases, leaving 11 bases between them. This CDR3 is 14 amino acids long. CDR3 sequence reads: CASSSPDGNEKLFF. CDR3 in DNA: TGTGCCAGCAGTTCTCCGGACGGGAATGAAAAACTGTTTTTT.

The chain has TRBV11-2 and TRBJ2-7; D may be TRBD2 (6 bases). The germline CDR1 and CDR2 sequences are SGHAT and FQNNGV. This CDR3 comprises 12 residues. V lost 5 bases and J 6 bases, leaving 11 bases between the germline ends. The chain's CDR3 is CASSRLGAEQYF. CDR3 bases: TGTGCCAGCAGCCGACTAGGAGCCGAGCAGTACTTC.

This chain joins TRBV29-1 and TRBJ1-1, with 8 bases lining up with TRBD1. The CDR3 is made up of 13 amino acids. Per germline, CDR1 SQVTM and CDR2 ANQGSEA. After removal of 4 bases from V and 0 bases from J, the junction contained 1 base not matched to a gene. CDR3 in amino acids: CSVVGQVNTEAFF. CDR3 in DNA: TGCAGCGTTGTGGGACAGGTGAACACTGAAGCTTTCTTT.

This clone was seen ten or more times. The chain combines TRBV6-1 with TRBJ2-7; D might be TRBD2 (5 bases). CDR1 is MNHNS and CDR2 is SASEGT in the germline V gene. V lost 6 bases to trimming and J lost 9 bases, with 18 bases between them. There are 13 residues in the CDR3. CDR3 region: CASRKGAGVSQYF. The CDR3 region has the DNA TGTGCCAGCAGGAAGGGCGCGGGTGTCTCGCAGTACTTC.

The chain recombines TRBV6-4 with TRBJ1-4; D unclear. V lost 7 bases and J lost 4, with 19 bases in between. The CDR3 totals 16 residues. Germline loops: CDR1 MRHNA, CDR2 SNTAGT. The CDR3 coding sequence is TGTGCCAGCATCGGCCCAGCTGACCACAGTAATGAAAAACTGTTTTTT. Its protein product is CASIGPADHSNEKLFF.

The rearrangement uses TRBV6-1 and TRBJ2-1, with D uncertain. Trimming pared 4 bases from V and 5 bases from J, leaving 21 bases between. CDR3 length equals 17 residues. The germline V gene has CDR1 MNHNS and CDR2 SASEGT. CDR3 loop: CASSGPWGRAFDNEQFF. The DNA for the CDR3 is TGTGCCAGCAGTGGACCCTGGGGTAGGGCTTTTGACAATGAGCAGTTCTTC.